Each of the 8 T cell receptor beta chains below was sequenced from the same sample in a study of beta chain features in type 1 diabetes. General study findings and limits: There was a moderate but significant shortening of TCRB CDR3s in all four CD4+ subsets of Type 1 diabetes patients.

Their recognized antigens are unknown. Every bit of the isolated RNA underwent reverse transcription, so sequencing read expressed TCRB transcripts. Assay: immunoSEQ multiplex PCR; the TCRdb copy retains only in-frame clones and omits some. The table includes around 140,000 clones, about an eighth detected once. Sequenced material: central memory CD4+ T cells from blood. These receptors all stem from a man younger than 35 with type 1 diabetes.

The chain combines TRBV30 with TRBJ2-1; D is undetermined. CDR3 size: 11 residues. V was pared by 3 bases and J by 7 bases, with 7 bases between. In germline, CDR1 is GTSNPN, CDR2 SVGIG (reference sequence). The CDR3 nucleotides are TGTGCCTGGAGCGAACGTAATGAGCAGTTCTTC. It is translated as CAWSERNEQFF.

The V gene is TRBV2, the J gene TRBJ2-5; 8 nucleotides line up with TRBD1. There are 15 residues in the CDR3. J lost 0 bases, V lost 4 bases, and 4 bases had no gene match. CDR1 is SNHLY, CDR2 FYNNEI, per germline. The CDR3 DNA reads as TGTGCCAGCAGTGCGGACAGGGATAACCAAGAGACCCAGTACTTC. This codes for CASSADRDNQETQYF.

This clone was detected ten times or more. The rearrangement uses TRBV15 and TRBJ2-3, with no clear D. The germline V gene has CDR1 LNHNV and CDR2 YYDKDF (reference sequence). V lost 0 bases and J 1 base, leaving 5 bases between the germline ends. CDR3 length: 14 amino acids. CDR3: CATSRDFGTDTQYF. In DNA, the CDR3 is TGTGCCACCAGCAGAGACTTCGGCACAGATACGCAGTATTTT.

This clone has more than one count but fewer than ten. The chain has TRBV21-1 and TRBJ2-7; the D call in the table, TRBD2, was not verified against the DNA. TRBV21-1 is assigned pseudogene status. The CDR3 extends over 14 amino acids. The CDR3 sequence is CASSLVRSSYEQYF. CDR3 nucleotides: TGTGCCAGCAGCCTCGTGCGGTCCTCCTACGAGCAGTACTTC.

The chain recombines TRBV5-1 with TRBJ2-1; D assignment may be TRBD1 or TRBD2 (5 bases each). Per the germline V gene, CDR1 is SGHRS and CDR2 is YFSETQ. Trimming removed 0 bases at V and 3 bases at J, with 10 bases between. The CDR3 runs to 15 residues. The CDR3 is CASSLDGARYNEQFF. DNA of the CDR3: TGCGCCAGCAGCTTGGACGGGGCGCGCTACAATGAGCAGTTCTTC. Full variable domain (outside the CDR3, taken from reference TRBV5-1 and TRBJ2-1): KAGVTQTPRYLIKTRGQQVTLSCSPISGHRSVSWYQQTPGQGLQFLFEYFSETQRNKGNFPGRFSGRQFSNSRSEMNVSTLELGDSALYLCASSLDGARYNEQFFGPGTRLTVL.

V gene TRBV5-1 combines with J gene TRBJ1-6; D not resolved. The germline V and J ends were trimmed by 0 bases and 0 bases, with 16 bases remaining between them. The germline gives CDR1 SGHRS, CDR2 YFSETQ. The CDR3 sequence is 19 residues long. The DNA of the CDR3 is TGCGCCAGCAGCTTGGAGGCAGGTACCTTGAGCTCCTATAATTCACCCCTCCACTTT. The encoded protein is CASSLEAGTLSSYNSPLHF.

In its sample, this clone was seen many times. Distinct nucleotide sequences in the sample also encode this CDR3. The V and J genes are TRBV7-9 and TRBJ2-5; D remains ambiguous. The CDR3 runs to 11 residues. V was pared by 4 bases and J by 2 bases, with 2 bases between. Per germline, CDR1 SEHNR and CDR2 FQNEAQ (reference sequence). The CDR3: CASSSQETQYF. DNA of the CDR3: TGTGCCAGCAGCTCACAAGAGACCCAGTACTTC.

The chain carries TRBV29-1 and TRBJ2-5; D is possibly TRBD1 (6 bases). The CDR3 extends over 14 amino acids. Trimming left V 6 bases short and J 1 base short, with 15 bases between. Germline V gene data show CDR1 as SQVTM and CDR2 as ANQGSEA. The CDR3 bases are TGCAGCGTCGTGACAGGTTCTTCCCAAGAGACCCAGTACTTC. Translation: CSVVTGSSQETQYF. Looking up the rest from reference TRBV29-1 and TRBJ2-5 gives the full variable domain: SAVISQKPSRDICQRGTSLTIQCQVDSQVTMMFWYRQQPGQSLTLIATANQGSEATYESGFVIDKFPISRPNLTFSTLTVSNMSPEDSSIYLCSVVTGSSQETQYFGPGTRLLVL.